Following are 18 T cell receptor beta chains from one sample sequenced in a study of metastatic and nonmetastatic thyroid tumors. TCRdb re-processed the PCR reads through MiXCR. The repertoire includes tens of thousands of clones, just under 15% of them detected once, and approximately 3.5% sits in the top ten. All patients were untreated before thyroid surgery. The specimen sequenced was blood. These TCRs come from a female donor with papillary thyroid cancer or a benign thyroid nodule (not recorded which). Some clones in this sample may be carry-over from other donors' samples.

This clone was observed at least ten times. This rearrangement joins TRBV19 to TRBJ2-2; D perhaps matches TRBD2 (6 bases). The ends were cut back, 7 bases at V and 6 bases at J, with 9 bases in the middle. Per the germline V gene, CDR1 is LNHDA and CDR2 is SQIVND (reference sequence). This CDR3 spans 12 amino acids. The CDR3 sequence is CASTPGAGELFF. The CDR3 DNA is TGTGCCAGTACGCCGGGGGCCGGGGAGCTGTTTTTT.

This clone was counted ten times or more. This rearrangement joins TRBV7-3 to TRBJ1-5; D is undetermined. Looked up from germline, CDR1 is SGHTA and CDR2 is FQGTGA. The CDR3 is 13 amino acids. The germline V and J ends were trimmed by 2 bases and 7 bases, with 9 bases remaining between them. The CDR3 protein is CASSLDGRQPQHF. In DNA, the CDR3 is TGTGCCAGCAGCTTAGACGGACGGCAGCCCCAGCATTTT. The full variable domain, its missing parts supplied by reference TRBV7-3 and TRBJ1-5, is GAGVSQTPSNKVTEKGKYVELRCDPISGHTALYWYRQSLGQGPEFLIYFQGTGAADDSGLPNDRFFAVRPEGSVSTLKIQRTERGDSAVYLCASSLDGRQPQHFGDGTRLSIL.

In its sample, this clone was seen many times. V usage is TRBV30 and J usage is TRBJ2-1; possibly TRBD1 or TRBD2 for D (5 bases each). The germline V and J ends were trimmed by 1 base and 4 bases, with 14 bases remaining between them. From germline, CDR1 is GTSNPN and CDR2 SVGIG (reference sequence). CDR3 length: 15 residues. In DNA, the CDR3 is TGTGCCTGGAGTGACTCGGGGCCCAGATACAATGAGCAGTTCTTC. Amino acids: CAWSDSGPRYNEQFF.

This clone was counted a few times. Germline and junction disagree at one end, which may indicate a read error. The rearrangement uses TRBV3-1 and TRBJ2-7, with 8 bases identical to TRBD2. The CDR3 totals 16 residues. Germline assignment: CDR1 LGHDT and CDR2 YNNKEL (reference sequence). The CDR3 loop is CASGQDSSGQAYEQYF. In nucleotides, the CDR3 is TGTGCCAGCGGCCAAGATTCTAGCGGGCAAGCCTACGAGCAGTACTTC.

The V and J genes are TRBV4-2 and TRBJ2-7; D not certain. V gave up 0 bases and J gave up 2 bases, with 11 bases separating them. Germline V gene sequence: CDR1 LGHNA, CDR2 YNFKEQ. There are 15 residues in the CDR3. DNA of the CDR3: TGTGCCAGCAGCCAAGATACGGATTTGACCTACGAGCAGTACTTC. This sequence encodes CASSQDTDLTYEQYF.

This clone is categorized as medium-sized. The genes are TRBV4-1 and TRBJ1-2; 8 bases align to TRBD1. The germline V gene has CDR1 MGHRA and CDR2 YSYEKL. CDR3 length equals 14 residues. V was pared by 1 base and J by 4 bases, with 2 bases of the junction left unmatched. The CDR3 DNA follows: TGCGCCAGCAGCCAAGTGACAGGGGTCTATGGCTACACCTTC. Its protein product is CASSQVTGVYGYTF.

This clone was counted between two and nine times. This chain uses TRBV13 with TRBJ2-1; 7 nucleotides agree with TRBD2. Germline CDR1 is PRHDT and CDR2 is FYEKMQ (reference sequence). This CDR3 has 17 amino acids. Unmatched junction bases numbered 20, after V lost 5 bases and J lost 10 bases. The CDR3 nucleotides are TGTGCCAGCAGCAGCCGAATAACTAGCGATGGGATGGAGGAGCAGTTCTTC. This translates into CASSSRITSDGMEEQFF.

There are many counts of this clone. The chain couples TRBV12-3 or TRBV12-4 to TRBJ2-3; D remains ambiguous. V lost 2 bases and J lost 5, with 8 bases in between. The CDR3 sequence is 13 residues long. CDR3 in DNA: TGTGCCAGCAGTTTAACTCGTAGAGATACGCAGTATTTT. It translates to CASSLTRRDTQYF.

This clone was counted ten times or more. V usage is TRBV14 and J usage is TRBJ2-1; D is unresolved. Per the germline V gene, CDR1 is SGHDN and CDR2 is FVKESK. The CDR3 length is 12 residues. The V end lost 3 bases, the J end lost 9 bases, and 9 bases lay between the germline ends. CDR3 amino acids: CASSHLGIEQFF. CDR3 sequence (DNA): TGTGCCAGCAGCCACCTAGGGATTGAGCAGTTCTTC.

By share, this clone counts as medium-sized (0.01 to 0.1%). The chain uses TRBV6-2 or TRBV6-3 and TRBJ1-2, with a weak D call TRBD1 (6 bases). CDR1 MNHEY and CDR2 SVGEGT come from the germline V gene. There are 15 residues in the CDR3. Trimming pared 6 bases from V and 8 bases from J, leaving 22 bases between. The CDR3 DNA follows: TGTGCCAGCAGCTACCTGGCGGGGGGCGCGTCCGGCTACACCTTC. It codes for CASSYLAGGASGYTF.

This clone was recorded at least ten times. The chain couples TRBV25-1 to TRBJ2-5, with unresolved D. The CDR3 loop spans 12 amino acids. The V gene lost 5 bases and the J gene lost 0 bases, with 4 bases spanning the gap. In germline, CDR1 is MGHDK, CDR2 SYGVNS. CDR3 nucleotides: TGTGCCAGCAGTTCGTACCAAGAGACCCAGTACTTC. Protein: CASSSYQETQYF.

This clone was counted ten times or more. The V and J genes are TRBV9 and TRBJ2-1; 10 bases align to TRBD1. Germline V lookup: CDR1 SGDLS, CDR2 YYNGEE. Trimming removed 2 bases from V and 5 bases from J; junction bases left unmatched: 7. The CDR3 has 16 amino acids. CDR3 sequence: CASSVAGTGADNEQFF. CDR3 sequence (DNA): TGTGCCAGCAGCGTCGCCGGGACAGGGGCCGACAATGAGCAGTTCTTC. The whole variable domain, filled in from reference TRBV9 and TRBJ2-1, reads DSGVTQTPKHLITATGQRVTLRCSPRSGDLSVYWYQQSLDQGLQFLIQYYNGEERAKGNILERFSAQQFPDLHSELNLSSLELGDSALYFCASSVAGTGADNEQFFGPGTRLTVL.

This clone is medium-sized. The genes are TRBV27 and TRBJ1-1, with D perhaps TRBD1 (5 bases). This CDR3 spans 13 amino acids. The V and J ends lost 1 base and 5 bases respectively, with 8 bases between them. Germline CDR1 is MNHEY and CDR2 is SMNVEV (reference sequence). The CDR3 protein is CASSLFRETEAFF. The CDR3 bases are TGTGCCAGCAGTTTATTCAGGGAGACTGAAGCTTTCTTT.

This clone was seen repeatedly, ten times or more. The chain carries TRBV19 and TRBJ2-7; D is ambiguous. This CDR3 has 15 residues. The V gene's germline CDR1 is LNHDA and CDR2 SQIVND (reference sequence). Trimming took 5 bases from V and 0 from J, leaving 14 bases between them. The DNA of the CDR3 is TGTGCCAGTAGTCCACGGCCCTGGGGCTCCTACGAGCAGTACTTC. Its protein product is CASSPRPWGSYEQYF.

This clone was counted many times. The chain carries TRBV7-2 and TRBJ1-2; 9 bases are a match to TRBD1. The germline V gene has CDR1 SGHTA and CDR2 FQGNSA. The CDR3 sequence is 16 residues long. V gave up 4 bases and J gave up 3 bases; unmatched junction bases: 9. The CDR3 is CASSSTAGQGYYGYTF. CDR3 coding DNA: TGTGCCAGCAGCTCCACCGCGGGACAGGGATACTATGGCTACACCTTC.

CDR3: CASSAEEGLYGYTF. The CDR3 DNA is TGCGCCAGCAGCGCCGAGGAAGGCCTCTATGGCTACACCTTC. This sequence joins TRBV5-1 and TRBJ1-2; no clear D gene. V was cut by 4 bases and J by 4 bases, with 14 bases left in between. There are 14 residues in the CDR3. Germline assignment: CDR1 SGHRS and CDR2 YFSETQ.

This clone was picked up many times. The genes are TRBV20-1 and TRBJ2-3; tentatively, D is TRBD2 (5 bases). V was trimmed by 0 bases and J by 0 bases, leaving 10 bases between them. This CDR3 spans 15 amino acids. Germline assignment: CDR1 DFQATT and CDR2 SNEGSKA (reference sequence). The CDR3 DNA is TGCAGTGCTAGAGATGGGCGGACTAGCACAGATACGCAGTATTTT. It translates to CSARDGRTSTDTQYF.

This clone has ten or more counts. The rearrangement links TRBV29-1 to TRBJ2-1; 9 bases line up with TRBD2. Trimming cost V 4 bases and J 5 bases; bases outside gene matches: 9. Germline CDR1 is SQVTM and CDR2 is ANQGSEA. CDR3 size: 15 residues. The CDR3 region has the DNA TGCAGCGTTGGGCCCCGACTAGCGGATCACAATGAGCAGTTCTTC. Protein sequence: CSVGPRLADHNEQFF.